Here is one T cell receptor beta chain with its context. This record comes from a study of T cell changes during pregnancy in multiple sclerosis. Assay used: immunoSEQ multiplex PCR; TCRdb lists only in-frame clones, some missing. This table has tens of thousands of clones, approximately 86% appearing once. Germline V gene data show CDR1 as SGHNT and CDR2 as YYREEE (reference sequence). J gave up 7 bases and V 2 bases, and 11 bases lay outside the gene matches. This CDR3 contains 16 residues. Sequenced here: peripheral blood, sampled in the first trimester of pregnancy. The TCR originated in a female donor with multiple sclerosis, enrolled in a pregnancy study. The V call is TRBV5-4, the J call TRBJ1-2; 10 nucleotides align to TRBD1. CDR3 nucleotides: TGTGCCAGCAGCTTTGGGGGACAGGGGAAAAAGAGTGGCTACACCTTC. The encoded protein is CASSFGGQGKKSGYTF.